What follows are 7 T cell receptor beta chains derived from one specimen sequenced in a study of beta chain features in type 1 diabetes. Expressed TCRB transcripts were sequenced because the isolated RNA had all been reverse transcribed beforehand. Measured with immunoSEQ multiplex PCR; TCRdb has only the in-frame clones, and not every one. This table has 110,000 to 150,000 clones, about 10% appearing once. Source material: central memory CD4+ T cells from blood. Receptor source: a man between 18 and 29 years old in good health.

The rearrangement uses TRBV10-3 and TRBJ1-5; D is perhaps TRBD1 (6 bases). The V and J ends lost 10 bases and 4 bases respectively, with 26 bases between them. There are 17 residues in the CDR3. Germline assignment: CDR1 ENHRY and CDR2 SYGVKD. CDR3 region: CATWEGEGRSKNQPQHF. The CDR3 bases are TGTGCCACCTGGGAGGGGGAAGGTCGGTCCAAGAATCAGCCCCAGCATTTT.

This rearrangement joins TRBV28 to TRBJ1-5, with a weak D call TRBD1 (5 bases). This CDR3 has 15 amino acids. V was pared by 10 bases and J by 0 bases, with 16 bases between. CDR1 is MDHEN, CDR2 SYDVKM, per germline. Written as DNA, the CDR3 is TGTGCCACCACCACAGGTATTAGTAGCAATCAGCCCCAGCATTTT. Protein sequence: CATTTGISSNQPQHF.

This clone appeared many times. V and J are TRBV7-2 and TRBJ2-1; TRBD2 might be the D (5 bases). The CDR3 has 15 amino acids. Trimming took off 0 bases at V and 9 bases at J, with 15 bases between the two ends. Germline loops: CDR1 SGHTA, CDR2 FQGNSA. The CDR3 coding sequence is TGTGCCAGCAGCTTAGCGCTTCTGCCGGCGGGTGAGCAGTTCTTC. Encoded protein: CASSLALLPAGEQFF.

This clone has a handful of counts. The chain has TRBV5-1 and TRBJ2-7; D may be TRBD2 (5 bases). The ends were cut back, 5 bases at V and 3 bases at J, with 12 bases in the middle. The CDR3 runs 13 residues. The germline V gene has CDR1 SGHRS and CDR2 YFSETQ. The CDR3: CASRPGGFYEQYF. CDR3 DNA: TGCGCCAGCAGACCCGGCGGGTTCTACGAGCAGTACTTC.

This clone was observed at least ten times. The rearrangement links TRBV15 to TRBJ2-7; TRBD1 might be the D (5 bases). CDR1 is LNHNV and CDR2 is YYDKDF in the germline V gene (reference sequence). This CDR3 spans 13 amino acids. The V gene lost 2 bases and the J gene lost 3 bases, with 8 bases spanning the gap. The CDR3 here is CATSRQGNYEQYF. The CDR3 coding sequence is TGTGCCACCAGCAGACAGGGAAACTACGAGCAGTACTTC.

CDR3 sequence: CASSEGSSEQYF. CDR3 bases: TGTGCCAGCAGTGAAGGAAGCTCCGAGCAGTACTTC. The chain has TRBV6-1 and TRBJ2-7; D is unclear. Germline CDR1 is MNHNS and CDR2 is SASEGT. This CDR3 is built from 12 residues. The V and J ends lost 1 base and 6 bases respectively, with 7 bases between them.

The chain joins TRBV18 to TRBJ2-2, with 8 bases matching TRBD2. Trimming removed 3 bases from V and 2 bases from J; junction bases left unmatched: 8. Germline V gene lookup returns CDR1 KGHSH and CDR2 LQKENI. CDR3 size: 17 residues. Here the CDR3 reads CASSPTASGGNTGELFF. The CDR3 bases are TGTGCCAGCTCACCCACGGCCAGCGGGGGCAACACCGGGGAGCTGTTTTTT.